This T cell receptor (beta chain) was retrieved from a study of blood T cell repertoires in COVID-19. Across the whole study: Whether acute or convalescent, the COVID-19 samples came from the United States, Italy and Spain. Sample material is recorded as cDNA or gDNA derived from T cells, B-cell-depleted T cells, or PBMCs.

CDR1 is SNHLY, CDR2 FYNNEI, per germline. This CDR3 region has 14 residues. J lost 5 bases, V lost 7 bases, and 7 bases had no gene match. Source study methods: Cell counts per sample came from amplifying reference gene primers. Assay: immunoSEQ multiplex PCR; the TCRdb copy retains only in-frame clones and omits some. The V and J calls and clone size were taken over from that table, and D and trimming were inferred from the DNA. The sample records about 110,000 clones, around 80% being singletons. Sequencing was performed on peripheral blood. The chain couples TRBV2 to TRBJ1-5, with TRBD1 identical over 8 bases. The clonotype originates from a woman aged 55-70 years with acute or convalescent COVID-19. CDR3: CASTEDRAYQPQHF. In DNA, the CDR3 is TGTGCCAGCACCGAGGACAGGGCTTATCAGCCCCAGCATTTT.